Listed below are T cell receptor beta chains from one sample, sequenced in a study of regulatory T cells in long-lasting Graves disease. TCRdb ran MiXCR on the multiplex PCR reads and lists one entry per CDR3 protein. Among 520,000 or so distinct CDR3 sequences listed, more than 10% were seen once. These data were likewise used in another study, on T cells in Graves' hyperthyroidism and ophthalmopathy.

The source material was peripheral blood mononuclear cells (PBMCs), sampled at new diagnosis, from a patient treated with antithyroid drugs. These receptors came from a young woman with Graves disease. The CDR3 runs from the conserved cysteine through the conserved F or W. The D gene is left open where the match is weak. Clone size is stated in some rows and not others, as once, few, many or a class when expanded.

many	TRBJ2-2	-	TRBV7-9	TGTGCCAGCACCATACCGGACAGCAGAACCGGGGAGCTGTTTTTT	CASTIPDSRTGELFF
many	TRBJ2-7	-	TRBV5-1	TGCGCCAGCAGAGTGGTTGACATCTCCTACGAGCAGTACTTC	CASRVVDISYEQYF
many	TRBJ2-5	TRBD2	TRBV2	TGTGCCAGGGAGCTAGCGGGAGGGTCGGAGACCCAGTACTTC	CARELAGGSETQYF
many	TRBJ2-1	TRBD2	TRBV18	TGTGCCAGCTCACCTGGACTAGCGGGGCGGCGCTCCTACAATGAGCAGTTCTTC	CASSPGLAGRRSYNEQFF
-	TRBJ1-4	TRBD1	TRBV15	TGTGCCACCAGCAGAGATGGGACAGGGAGGGAAAAACTGTTTTTT	CATSRDGTGREKLFF
-	TRBJ2-7	TRBD2	TRBV11-2	TGTGCCAGCAGCTTAGACCCACTAGCGGGAGGCCACAAAGCTCTCTCCTACGAGCAGTACTTC	CASSLDPLAGGHKALSYEQYF
many	TRBJ2-1	-	TRBV27	TGTGCCAGCAGGGCGTCACTGAGCTCCTACAATGAGCAGTTCTTC	CASRASLSSYNEQFF
many	TRBJ2-1	TRBD2	TRBV10-3	TGTGCCATCAGTGGGACTAGCGGGGACCCTTACAATGAGCAGTTCTTC	CAISGTSGDPYNEQFF
-	TRBJ2-2	-	TRBV12-3/TRBV12-4	TGTGCCAGCAGTCCATACAGGACCGGGGAGCTGTTTTTT	CASSPYRTGELFF
-	TRBJ1-6	TRBD1	TRBV7-9	TGTGCCAGCAGCTTAGGGATTGGGACAGGGGGCAATTCACCCCTCCACTTT	CASSLGIGTGGNSPLHF
few	TRBJ1-3	TRBD1	TRBV6-1	TGTGCCAGCAGCCTAGCAGGGACCCAGGGGGACACCATATATTTT	CASSLAGTQGDTIYF
-	TRBJ2-5	TRBD1	TRBV3-1	TGTGCCAGCAGCCCGGGACAGCCGACACAAGAGACCCAGTACTTC	CASSPGQPTQETQYF
many	TRBJ2-1	TRBD2	TRBV29-1	TGCAGCGTTGAGGGGACTAGTCCCTACAATGAGCAGTTCTTC	CSVEGTSPYNEQFF
many	TRBJ1-6	-	TRBV20-1	TGCAGTGCTAGAGATCAGGCAGCTAATTCACCCCTCCACTTT	CSARDQAANSPLHF
few	TRBJ1-1	-	TRBV15	TGTGCCACCAGCAGAGGTCCAGGGCTCTCTGAAGCTTTCTTT	CATSRGPGLSEAFF
many	TRBJ2-7	-	TRBV30	TGTGCCTGGAGAATATCCTACGAGCAGTACTTC	CAWRISYEQYF
many	TRBJ2-1	-	TRBV11-2	TGTGCCAGCAGCAAACCGGAGAAAGACGATGAGCAGTTCTTC	CASSKPEKDDEQFF
many	TRBJ1-1	-	TRBV7-9	TGTGCCAGCAGCCTGCCCACAGGGTTTTTCTCCCCGACTGAAGCTTTCTTT	CASSLPTGFFSPTEAFF
many	TRBJ1-1	-	TRBV19	TGTGCCAGTAGTAGTTTCATAGGGGAAGCTTTCTTT	CASSSFIGEAFF
few	TRBJ2-3	-	TRBV19	TGTGCCAGTAGTATACAGGGAGGTAACACAGATACGCAGTATTTT	CASSIQGGNTDTQYF
-	TRBJ2-3	-	TRBV15	TGTGCCACCTCGAGAGCTATCGGCACAGATACGCAGTATTTT	CATSRAIGTDTQYF
many	TRBJ2-7	TRBD1	TRBV6-1	TGTGCCAGCAGTGAAACACAGGACAGGGGTCGGCGCGAGCAGTACTTC	CASSETQDRGRREQYF
many	TRBJ2-1	-	TRBV28	TGTGCCAGCAGTCGCACAGGGTTAACCTACAATGAGCAGTTCTTC	CASSRTGLTYNEQFF
many	TRBJ2-1	-	TRBV11-2	TGTGCCAGCAGCCTCCCGGGACAATACAATGAGCAGTTCTTC	CASSLPGQYNEQFF
many	TRBJ1-4	-	TRBV28	TGTGCCAGCTACGAGGGATCGGCTAATGAAAAACTGTTTTTT	CASYEGSANEKLFF
many	TRBJ2-1	TRBD2	TRBV11-2	TGTGCCAGCAGCTTAGATCTCCTAGCGGGAGTAAATGAGCAGTTCTTC	CASSLDLLAGVNEQFF
many	TRBJ2-3	TRBD2	TRBV20-1	TGCAGTGCTAGGCGACTAGCGGACGGGAGAGGAGATACGCAGTATTTT	CSARRLADGRGDTQYF
-	TRBJ1-2	-	TRBV7-9	TGTGCCAGCAGCTTAAGGACTGGGGGCACAGCTAACTATGGCTACACCTTC	CASSLRTGGTANYGYTF
many	TRBJ1-1	-	TRBV12-3/TRBV12-4	TGTGCCAGCAGTTTTTCGGGTGCGGGAACTGAAGCTTTCTTT	CASSFSGAGTEAFF
few	TRBJ2-3	-	TRBV7-3	TGTGCCACGGAGACAGATACGCAGTATTTT	CATETDTQYF
few	TRBJ2-2	TRBD2	TRBV27	TGTGCCAGCAGACCGGGTGGTAGCGGGAGTGGGGAGCTGTTTTTT	CASRPGGSGSGELFF
many	TRBJ2-1	-	TRBV5-1	TGCGCCAGCAGCTCCCACCTCGGCGACAATGAGCAGTTCTTC	CASSSHLGDNEQFF
few	TRBJ1-1	-	TRBV5-1	TGCGCCAGCAAAAGTGTCGAGCGGTTGAACACTGAAGCTTTCTTT	CASKSVERLNTEAFF
-	TRBJ2-3	TRBD1	TRBV10-3	TGTGCCATCAGAGACAGGGAAGTCACAGATACGCAGTATTTT	CAIRDREVTDTQYF
few	TRBJ2-1	-	TRBV10-1	TGCGCCAGCAGTGAGGAGGGCCTCTACAATGAGCAGTTCTTC	CASSEEGLYNEQFF
many	TRBJ2-7	TRBD1	TRBV27	TGTGCCAGCAGAGACAGGGGGCTGGGGGAGCAGTACTTC	CASRDRGLGEQYF
many	TRBJ2-3	-	TRBV9	TGTGCCAGCAGCGAGGGGGTAGAGACAGATACGCAGTATTTT	CASSEGVETDTQYF
few	TRBJ1-4	-	TRBV7-9	TGTGCCAGCAGCTTAACTTCGTTTAAAGAACAAGGCGAAAAACTGTTTTTT	CASSLTSFKEQGEKLFF
many	TRBJ2-7	-	TRBV6-1	TGTGCCAGCAGTGATCCGTTGGGTCGGTACGAGCAGTACTTC	CASSDPLGRYEQYF
-	TRBJ2-1	TRBD2	TRBV14	TGTGCCAGCAGCCAAGTGATGGGTAGCGGGTCTTCTATCAATGAGCAGTTCTTC	CASSQVMGSGSSINEQFF
many	TRBJ1-2	TRBD1	TRBV24-1	TGTGCCACCAGTGATCCCGGGACAGCCTATGGCTACACCTTC	CATSDPGTAYGYTF
many	TRBJ1-3	TRBD1	TRBV7-8	TGTGCCAGCAGCTTATTTTTCGGGACAGGGGACGGAAACACCATATATTTT	CASSLFFGTGDGNTIYF
few	TRBJ1-6	TRBD1	TRBV28	TGTGCCAGCAGTGTCCCCGGGACAGGGGTCTCACCCCTCCACTTT	CASSVPGTGVSPLHF
many	TRBJ2-1	-	TRBV20-1	TGCAGTGGCCAACCCCCTGGAAGGTCCTACAATGAGCAGTTCTTC	CSGQPPGRSYNEQFF
few	TRBJ2-4	-	TRBV6-5	TGTGCCAGCAGTTACGACAGCCGCAACATTCAGTACTTC	CASSYDSRNIQYF
many	TRBJ1-2	-	TRBV6-5	TGTGCCAGCAGTTCGGAGGGGGAATATGGCTACACCTTC	CASSSEGEYGYTF
-	TRBJ2-1	TRBD2	TRBV5-1	TGCGCCAGCAGCCTAAGGACTAGCGGGAGGGCCCGACCCTACAATGAGCAGTTCTTC	CASSLRTSGRARPYNEQFF
many	TRBJ1-1	-	TRBV7-2	TGTGCCAGCAGCTTAGTAATGGAGAACACTGAAGCTTTCTTT	CASSLVMENTEAFF
many	TRBJ1-6	-	TRBV12-3/TRBV12-4	TGTGCCAGCAGGAAGCCGGGAATCTATAATTCACCCCTCCACTTT	CASRKPGIYNSPLHF
-	TRBJ1-1	-	TRBV6-2/TRBV6-3	TGTGCCAGCAGTTACGGTTGGGATGAAGCTTTCTTT	CASSYGWDEAFF
many	TRBJ1-1	TRBD1	TRBV29-1	TGCAGCGTTGGGCAACAGGGGCAGCACACTGAAGCTTTCTTT	CSVGQQGQHTEAFF
-	TRBJ1-2	-	TRBV4-2	TGTGCCAACAGGATAAGAGGTCTTGGCGGCTACACCTTC	CANRIRGLGGYTF
-	TRBJ2-1	TRBD2	TRBV20-1	TGCAGTGCTAGAGGTCGTATAGCGGGAGTCCTCAATGAGCAGTTCTTC	CSARGRIAGVLNEQFF
many	TRBJ1-1	-	TRBV11-3	TGTGCCAGCAGCTTCGCAAGGGGCCGTGAAGCTTTCTTT	CASSFARGREAFF
few	TRBJ1-5	TRBD1	TRBV15	TGTGCCACCAGCAGTGGGACAGGCAATCAGCCCCAGCATTTT	CATSSGTGNQPQHF
many	TRBJ2-1	TRBD2	TRBV20-1	TGCAGTGCTTACGGGACTAGCGGATACAATGAGCAGTTCTTC	CSAYGTSGYNEQFF
many	TRBJ2-2	-	TRBV7-2	TGTGCCAGCAGCGCCCTGCTAGCGCCGGCGAACACCGGGGAGCTGTTTTTT	CASSALLAPANTGELFF
many	TRBJ2-3	-	TRBV28	TGTGCCAGCAGTTCCACCCCTGACACAGATACGCAGTATTTT	CASSSTPDTDTQYF
many	TRBJ1-2	TRBD1	TRBV20-1	TGCAGTGCCATCCAGGGGGTAGATCCCTTCTATGGCTACACCTTC	CSAIQGVDPFYGYTF